This T cell receptor beta chain was profiled in a study of identical twins. Study-wide results and limits: Alpha sequences that were out-of-frame and twin-shared showed an excess of low generation probability. Whereas memory repertoires showed no such difference, abundant cord blood beta clonotypes carried fewer insertions. There was more out-of-frame TCR alpha sharing in monozygotic twins than models estimated.

The CDR3 is 13 amino acids. With 5 bases removed from V and 1 base from J, the gap between germline ends came to 8 bases. The V gene's germline CDR1 is MNHEY and CDR2 SVGAGI. On this clonotype itself: Its antigen is currently unknown.

Template switching supplied a universal primer site; unique molecular identifiers were carried on the cDNA. TCRdb re-analysed the 5' RACE reads in MiXCR, keeping a single row per CDR3 protein. The table records approximately 220,000 distinct CDR3 sequences, roughly 9.4% of them present only once. The gene calls are TRBV6-5 and TRBJ1-1, with D possibly matching TRBD1 (5 bases). This TCR was recovered from a woman aged 18-29 years in good health. The sequenced material came from memory (CD45RO+) T cells sorted from blood. The CDR3 sequence: CASSIQANTEAFF. The CDR3, as DNA: TGTGCCAGCAGTATACAGGCGAACACTGAAGCTTTCTTT.